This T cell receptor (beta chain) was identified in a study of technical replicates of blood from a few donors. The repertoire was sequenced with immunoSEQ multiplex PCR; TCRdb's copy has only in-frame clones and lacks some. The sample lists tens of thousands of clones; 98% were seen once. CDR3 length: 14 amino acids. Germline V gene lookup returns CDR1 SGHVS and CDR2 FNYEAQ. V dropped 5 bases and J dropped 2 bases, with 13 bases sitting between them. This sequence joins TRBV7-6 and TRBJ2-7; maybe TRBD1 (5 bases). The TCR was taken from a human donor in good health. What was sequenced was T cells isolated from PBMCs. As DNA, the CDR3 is TGTGCCAGCAGCGCTCAGGGTAGGCCCTACGAGCAGTACTTC. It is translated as CASSAQGRPYEQYF. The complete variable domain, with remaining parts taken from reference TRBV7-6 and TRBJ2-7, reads GAGVSQSPRYKVTKRGQDVALRCDPISGHVSLYWYRQALGQGPEFLTYFNYEAQQDKSGLPNDRFSAERPEGSISTLTIQRTEQRDSAMYRCASSAQGRPYEQYFGPGTRLTVT.